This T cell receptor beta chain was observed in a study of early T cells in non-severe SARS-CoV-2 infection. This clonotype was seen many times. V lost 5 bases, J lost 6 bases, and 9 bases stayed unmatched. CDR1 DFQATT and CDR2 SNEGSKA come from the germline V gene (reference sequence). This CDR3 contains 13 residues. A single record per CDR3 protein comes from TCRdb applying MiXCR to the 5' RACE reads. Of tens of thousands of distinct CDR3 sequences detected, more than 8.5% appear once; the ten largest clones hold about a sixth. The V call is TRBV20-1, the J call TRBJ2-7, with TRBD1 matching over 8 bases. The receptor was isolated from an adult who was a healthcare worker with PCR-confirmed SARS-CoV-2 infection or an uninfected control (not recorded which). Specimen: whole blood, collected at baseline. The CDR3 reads CSAESRGRLEQYF. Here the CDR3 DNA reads TGCAGTGCTGAGAGCAGGGGGCGTCTCGAGCAGTACTTC.